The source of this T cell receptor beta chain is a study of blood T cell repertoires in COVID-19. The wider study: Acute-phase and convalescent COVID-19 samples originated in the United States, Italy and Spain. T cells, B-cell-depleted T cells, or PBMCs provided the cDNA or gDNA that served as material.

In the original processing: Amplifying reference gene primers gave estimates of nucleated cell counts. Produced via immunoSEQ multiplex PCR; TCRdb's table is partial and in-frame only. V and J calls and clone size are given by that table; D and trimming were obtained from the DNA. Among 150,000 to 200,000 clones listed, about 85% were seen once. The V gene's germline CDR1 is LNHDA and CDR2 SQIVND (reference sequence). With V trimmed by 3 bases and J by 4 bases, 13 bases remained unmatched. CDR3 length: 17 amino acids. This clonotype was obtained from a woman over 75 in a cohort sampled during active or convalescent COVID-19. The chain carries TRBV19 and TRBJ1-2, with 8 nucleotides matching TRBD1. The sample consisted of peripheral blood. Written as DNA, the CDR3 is TGTGCCAGTAGTATGACCGGTCCAGGGGGCGAAGGCTATGGCTACACCTTC. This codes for CASSMTGPGGEGYGYTF. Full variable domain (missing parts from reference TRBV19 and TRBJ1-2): DGGITQSPKYLFRKEGQNVTLSCEQNLNHDAMYWYRQDPGQGLRLIYYSQIVNDFQKGDIAEGYSVSREKKESFPLTVTSAQKNPTAFYLCASSMTGPGGEGYGYTFGSGTRLTVV.